These T cell receptor beta chains were read from a single sample in a study of control samples from healthy donors and cancer patients. The repertoire was sequenced with immunoSEQ multiplex PCR; TCRdb's copy has only in-frame clones and lacks some. The repertoire holds about 120,000 clones, with 70% to 90% as singletons. The sample consisted of blood. The receptors shown here come from a man between 40 and 49 years old in good health. The CDR3 runs from the conserved cysteine through the conserved F or W. The D gene is left open where the match is weak. Clone size is given for some rows only: seen once, a few or many times, or a class if the clone is expanded.

cdr3_aa	cdr3_nt	j_call	v_call	clone_size	d_call
CASSLGTGNSWDEQYF	TGTGCCAGCAGCTTAGGGACTGGTAACAGTTGGGACGAGCAGTACTTC	TRBJ2-7	TRBV7-6	NA	NA
CASSSTGTSLYGYTF	TGCGCCAGCAGCTCTACCGGGACAAGCCTCTATGGCTACACCTTC	TRBJ1-2	TRBV5-1	NA	NA
CATSALQGTLGDTQYF	TGTGCCACCAGTGCCCTACAGGGGACCCTGGGAGATACGCAGTATTTT	TRBJ2-3	TRBV24-1	NA	TRBD1
CASSLATSVPGELFF	TGTGCCAGCAGCTTGGCGACGAGCGTCCCCGGGGAGCTGTTTTTT	TRBJ2-2	TRBV5-6	once	NA
CASSFEQGHPLHF	TGCGCCAGCAGCTTTGAGCAGGGCCACCCCCTCCACTTT	TRBJ1-6	TRBV5-1	once	NA
CASSPAGWGGYGYTF	TGTGCCAGCAGCCCCGCTGGGTGGGGGGGCTATGGCTACACCTTC	TRBJ1-2	TRBV5-5	NA	NA
CSASNAGGLSGELFF	TGCAGTGCTAGTAACGCGGGGGGCCTATCCGGGGAGCTGTTTTTT	TRBJ2-2	TRBV20-1	NA	TRBD2
CASARDSSYEQYF	TGTGCCTCCGCCCGGGACAGCTCCTACGAGCAGTACTTC	TRBJ2-7	TRBV30	NA	TRBD1
CASSPPSGRRELFF	TGTGCCAGCTCACCACCGTCAGGGCGGAGGGAGCTGTTTTTT	TRBJ2-2	TRBV18	NA	NA
CASSQYGGLPNEQFF	TGTGCCAGCAGCCAGTACGGGGGGCTCCCCAATGAGCAGTTCTTC	TRBJ2-1	TRBV6-5	NA	NA
CASSILGSRGNSPLHF	TGTGCCAGTAGTATTCTTGGATCCAGAGGTAATTCACCCCTCCACTTT	TRBJ1-6	TRBV19	NA	NA
CASSPTLAGNTDTQYF	TGTGCCAGCAGCCCCACGCTAGCGGGGAACACAGATACGCAGTATTTT	TRBJ2-3	TRBV3-1/TRBV3-2	NA	TRBD2
CASSLGASRGNEKLFF	TGCGCCAGCAGCTTGGGGGCCTCTCGGGGCAATGAAAAACTGTTTTTT	TRBJ1-4	TRBV5-1	NA	NA
CASSLIGRTEAFF	TGTGCCAGCAGCTTAATTGGACGGACTGAAGCTTTCTTT	TRBJ1-1	TRBV7-8	NA	NA
CASSQVMTGSYGYTF	TGCGCCAGCAGCCAAGTCATGACAGGGTCCTATGGCTACACCTTC	TRBJ1-2	TRBV4-3	NA	TRBD1
CASSRAGGRSSYNEQFF	TGTGCCAGTAGTCGCGCGGGGGGGCGAAGCTCCTACAATGAGCAGTTCTTC	TRBJ2-1	TRBV19	once	TRBD2
CASSHSDRADSPLHF	TGCGCCAGCAGCCATTCAGACAGGGCGGATTCACCCCTCCACTTT	TRBJ1-6	TRBV4-3	NA	TRBD1
CASSFSDRGFQPQHF	TGTGCCAGCAGCTTCAGCGACAGGGGGTTTCAGCCCCAGCATTTT	TRBJ1-5	TRBV6-5	NA	TRBD1
CASSPPAQSSYNEQFF	TGTGCCAGCTCACCACCGGCCCAAAGCTCCTACAATGAGCAGTTCTTC	TRBJ2-1	TRBV18	NA	NA
CSAGDRGRGDEQFF	TGCAGCGCCGGGGACAGGGGGCGGGGGGATGAGCAGTTCTTC	TRBJ2-1	TRBV29-1	NA	TRBD1
CATGDRLGEQYF	TGTGCCACCGGGGACCGGCTTGGCGAGCAGTACTTC	TRBJ2-7	TRBV24-1	once	NA
CAISGLGLTDTQYF	TGTGCCATCAGTGGCCTGGGGTTAACAGATACGCAGTATTTT	TRBJ2-3	TRBV10-3	NA	NA
CATQRQGEETQYF	TGTGCCACCCAACGACAGGGGGAAGAGACCCAGTACTTC	TRBJ2-5	TRBV24-1	NA	TRBD1
CASSPPEGLEWTGELFF	TGTGCCAGCTCACCACCGGAAGGACTAGAGTGGACCGGGGAGCTGTTTTTT	TRBJ2-2	TRBV18	NA	TRBD2
CASSLREDTEAFF	TGTGCCAGCAGTTTGAGGGAGGACACTGAAGCTTTCTTT	TRBJ1-1	TRBV3-1/TRBV3-2	NA	NA
CASSESAGQAYGYTF	TGCGCCAGCAGTGAGTCGGCCGGACAGGCCTATGGCTACACCTTC	TRBJ1-2	TRBV10-2	few	TRBD1
CASGLRQNTEAFF	TGTGCTAGTGGTCTCAGACAGAACACTGAAGCTTTCTTT	TRBJ1-1	TRBV12-5	NA	NA
CASSPRGAGDTQYF	TGCGCCAGCAGCCCCCGGGGGGCCGGAGATACGCAGTATTTT	TRBJ2-3	TRBV4-3	NA	NA
CASSLVGAQPQHF	TGTGCCAGCAGCCTCGTTGGAGCTCAGCCCCAGCATTTT	TRBJ1-5	TRBV12-3/TRBV12-4	NA	NA
CASSPVQETQYF	TGTGCCAGCAGTCCCGTACAAGAGACCCAGTACTTC	TRBJ2-5	TRBV2	NA	NA
CASSAKNNSPLHF	TGTGCCAGTTCTGCGAAGAATAATTCACCCCTCCACTTT	TRBJ1-6	TRBV7-2	once	NA
CASSGTSGRTDTQYF	TGTGCCAGCAGCGGGACTAGCGGTCGGACAGATACGCAGTATTTT	TRBJ2-3	TRBV4-2	NA	TRBD2
CASSPNPGGRPQHF	TGTGCCAGCAGCCCGAACCCAGGGGGGCGGCCCCAGCATTTT	TRBJ1-5	TRBV5-6	NA	TRBD1
CATSRGDRDRVFYSNQPQHF	TGTGCCACCAGCAGGGGTGACCGGGACAGGGTCTTTTATAGCAATCAGCCCCAGCATTTT	TRBJ1-5	TRBV15	NA	TRBD1
CASSQDFGPWVEKLFF	TGCGCCAGCAGCCAAGATTTCGGGCCTTGGGTTGAAAAACTGTTTTTT	TRBJ1-4	TRBV4-1	NA	NA
CASGPGGGLPLHF	TGTGCTAGTGGCCCCGGCGGGGGCTTGCCCCTCCACTTT	TRBJ1-6	TRBV12-5	NA	NA
CASSGGTGYYGYTF	TGTGCCAGCAGTGGGGGAACAGGGTACTATGGCTACACCTTC	TRBJ1-2	TRBV2	NA	NA
CASSYLQGHQPQHF	TGTGCCAGCAGTTACTTGCAGGGCCATCAGCCCCAGCATTTT	TRBJ1-5	TRBV6-2/TRBV6-3	NA	NA
CASSITSGAGELFF	TGCGCCAGCAGCATTACCTCAGGGGCCGGGGAGCTGTTTTTT	TRBJ2-2	TRBV10-2	few	NA
CASSLGLAGVETQYF	TGTGCCAGCAGCTTAGGGCTAGCGGGGGTGGAGACCCAGTACTTC	TRBJ2-5	TRBV7-9	NA	TRBD2
CASSQDVVENQGCYGYTF	TGTGCCAGCAGCCAAGATGTTGTCGAGAACCAGGGGTGCTATGGCTACACCTTC	TRBJ1-2	TRBV3-1/TRBV3-2	NA	NA
CASSPSGPLGSPLHF	TGTGCCAGCTCACCATCGGGCCCACTGGGGTCACCCCTCCACTTT	TRBJ1-6	TRBV18	NA	NA
CAIDASGGAGVNEQYF	TGTGCCATAGACGCTAGCGGGGGGGCCGGCGTCAACGAGCAGTACTTC	TRBJ2-7	TRBV10-3	few	TRBD2
CASSRENYGYTF	TGTGCCAGCAGCCGGGAGAACTATGGCTACACCTTC	TRBJ1-2	TRBV9	NA	NA
CAWSAGTATNEKLFF	TGTGCCTGGAGTGCCGGGACAGCAACTAATGAAAAACTGTTTTTT	TRBJ1-4	TRBV30	NA	TRBD1
CASSLPSLAFF	TGTGCCAGCAGTTTACCATCCTTAGCTTTCTTT	TRBJ1-1	TRBV28	NA	NA
CASSLTKYRTGGDEQYF	TGCGCCAGCAGCCTGACTAAGTACAGGACAGGGGGAGACGAGCAGTACTTC	TRBJ2-7	TRBV4-1	NA	TRBD1
CASSLRLAKNIQYF	TGTGCCAGCAGCTTAAGGTTAGCCAAAAACATTCAGTACTTC	TRBJ2-4	TRBV11-2	NA	NA
CASSEAEADNEKLFF	TGTGCCAGCAGTGAAGCGGAGGCAGACAATGAAAAACTGTTTTTT	TRBJ1-4	TRBV6-1	NA	NA
CASSADFNQPQHF	TGTGCCAGCAGTGCCGATTTTAATCAGCCCCAGCATTTT	TRBJ1-5	TRBV6-4	NA	NA
CASSTERKNEQFF	TGTGCCAGCAGTACCGAGAGGAAGAATGAGCAGTTCTTC	TRBJ2-1	TRBV6-2/TRBV6-3	NA	NA
CASTHPGADEQFF	TGTGCCAGCACCCACCCGGGTGCCGATGAGCAGTTCTTC	TRBJ2-1	TRBV12-3/TRBV12-4	NA	NA
CASSLARATEAFF	TGTGCCAGCAGTTTAGCGCGCGCGACAGAAGCTTTCTTT	TRBJ1-1	TRBV12-3/TRBV12-4	NA	NA
CATSRNRDRANQPQHF	TGTGCCACCAGCAGAAACCGGGACAGGGCGAATCAGCCCCAGCATTTT	TRBJ1-5	TRBV15	few	TRBD1
CASSQERGSYGYTF	TGTGCCAGCAGCCAAGAACGCGGGAGTTATGGCTACACCTTC	TRBJ1-2	TRBV4-2	NA	NA
CASSTDRNTEAFF	TGTGCCAGCAGCACCGACAGGAACACTGAAGCTTTCTTT	TRBJ1-1	TRBV7-6	NA	NA
CASGLETGLGSPLHF	TGTGCTAGTGGTTTGGAGACAGGTTTAGGTTCACCCCTCCACTTT	TRBJ1-6	TRBV12-5	NA	NA
CASSPRDRDGYTF	TGTGCCAGCAGCCCCCGGGACAGGGATGGCTACACCTTC	TRBJ1-2	TRBV7-2	few	TRBD1
CASSNGQGFYNSPLHF	TGTGCCAGCAGCAACGGACAGGGTTTCTATAATTCACCCCTCCACTTT	TRBJ1-6	TRBV7-9	NA	TRBD1